This T cell receptor beta chain was profiled in a study of control samples from healthy donors and cancer patients. This CDR3 spans 16 amino acids. V trimming: 5 bases; J trimming: 3 bases; junction bases outside the gene matches: 8. Germline V gene data show CDR1 as SGHAT and CDR2 as FQNNGV. Profiled with immunoSEQ multiplex PCR; TCRdb holds only in-frame clones, not every one. This table has about 160,000 clones, nearly 96% appearing once. The sequenced sample was blood. This chain connects TRBV11-2 to TRBJ2-1, with 9 bases identical to TRBD1. The TCR sequence derives from a woman in her thirties in good health. In DNA, the CDR3 is TGTGCCAGCAGCGCGACCGGGACAGGGTTCTACAATGAGCAGTTCTTC. This encodes CASSATGTGFYNEQFF.